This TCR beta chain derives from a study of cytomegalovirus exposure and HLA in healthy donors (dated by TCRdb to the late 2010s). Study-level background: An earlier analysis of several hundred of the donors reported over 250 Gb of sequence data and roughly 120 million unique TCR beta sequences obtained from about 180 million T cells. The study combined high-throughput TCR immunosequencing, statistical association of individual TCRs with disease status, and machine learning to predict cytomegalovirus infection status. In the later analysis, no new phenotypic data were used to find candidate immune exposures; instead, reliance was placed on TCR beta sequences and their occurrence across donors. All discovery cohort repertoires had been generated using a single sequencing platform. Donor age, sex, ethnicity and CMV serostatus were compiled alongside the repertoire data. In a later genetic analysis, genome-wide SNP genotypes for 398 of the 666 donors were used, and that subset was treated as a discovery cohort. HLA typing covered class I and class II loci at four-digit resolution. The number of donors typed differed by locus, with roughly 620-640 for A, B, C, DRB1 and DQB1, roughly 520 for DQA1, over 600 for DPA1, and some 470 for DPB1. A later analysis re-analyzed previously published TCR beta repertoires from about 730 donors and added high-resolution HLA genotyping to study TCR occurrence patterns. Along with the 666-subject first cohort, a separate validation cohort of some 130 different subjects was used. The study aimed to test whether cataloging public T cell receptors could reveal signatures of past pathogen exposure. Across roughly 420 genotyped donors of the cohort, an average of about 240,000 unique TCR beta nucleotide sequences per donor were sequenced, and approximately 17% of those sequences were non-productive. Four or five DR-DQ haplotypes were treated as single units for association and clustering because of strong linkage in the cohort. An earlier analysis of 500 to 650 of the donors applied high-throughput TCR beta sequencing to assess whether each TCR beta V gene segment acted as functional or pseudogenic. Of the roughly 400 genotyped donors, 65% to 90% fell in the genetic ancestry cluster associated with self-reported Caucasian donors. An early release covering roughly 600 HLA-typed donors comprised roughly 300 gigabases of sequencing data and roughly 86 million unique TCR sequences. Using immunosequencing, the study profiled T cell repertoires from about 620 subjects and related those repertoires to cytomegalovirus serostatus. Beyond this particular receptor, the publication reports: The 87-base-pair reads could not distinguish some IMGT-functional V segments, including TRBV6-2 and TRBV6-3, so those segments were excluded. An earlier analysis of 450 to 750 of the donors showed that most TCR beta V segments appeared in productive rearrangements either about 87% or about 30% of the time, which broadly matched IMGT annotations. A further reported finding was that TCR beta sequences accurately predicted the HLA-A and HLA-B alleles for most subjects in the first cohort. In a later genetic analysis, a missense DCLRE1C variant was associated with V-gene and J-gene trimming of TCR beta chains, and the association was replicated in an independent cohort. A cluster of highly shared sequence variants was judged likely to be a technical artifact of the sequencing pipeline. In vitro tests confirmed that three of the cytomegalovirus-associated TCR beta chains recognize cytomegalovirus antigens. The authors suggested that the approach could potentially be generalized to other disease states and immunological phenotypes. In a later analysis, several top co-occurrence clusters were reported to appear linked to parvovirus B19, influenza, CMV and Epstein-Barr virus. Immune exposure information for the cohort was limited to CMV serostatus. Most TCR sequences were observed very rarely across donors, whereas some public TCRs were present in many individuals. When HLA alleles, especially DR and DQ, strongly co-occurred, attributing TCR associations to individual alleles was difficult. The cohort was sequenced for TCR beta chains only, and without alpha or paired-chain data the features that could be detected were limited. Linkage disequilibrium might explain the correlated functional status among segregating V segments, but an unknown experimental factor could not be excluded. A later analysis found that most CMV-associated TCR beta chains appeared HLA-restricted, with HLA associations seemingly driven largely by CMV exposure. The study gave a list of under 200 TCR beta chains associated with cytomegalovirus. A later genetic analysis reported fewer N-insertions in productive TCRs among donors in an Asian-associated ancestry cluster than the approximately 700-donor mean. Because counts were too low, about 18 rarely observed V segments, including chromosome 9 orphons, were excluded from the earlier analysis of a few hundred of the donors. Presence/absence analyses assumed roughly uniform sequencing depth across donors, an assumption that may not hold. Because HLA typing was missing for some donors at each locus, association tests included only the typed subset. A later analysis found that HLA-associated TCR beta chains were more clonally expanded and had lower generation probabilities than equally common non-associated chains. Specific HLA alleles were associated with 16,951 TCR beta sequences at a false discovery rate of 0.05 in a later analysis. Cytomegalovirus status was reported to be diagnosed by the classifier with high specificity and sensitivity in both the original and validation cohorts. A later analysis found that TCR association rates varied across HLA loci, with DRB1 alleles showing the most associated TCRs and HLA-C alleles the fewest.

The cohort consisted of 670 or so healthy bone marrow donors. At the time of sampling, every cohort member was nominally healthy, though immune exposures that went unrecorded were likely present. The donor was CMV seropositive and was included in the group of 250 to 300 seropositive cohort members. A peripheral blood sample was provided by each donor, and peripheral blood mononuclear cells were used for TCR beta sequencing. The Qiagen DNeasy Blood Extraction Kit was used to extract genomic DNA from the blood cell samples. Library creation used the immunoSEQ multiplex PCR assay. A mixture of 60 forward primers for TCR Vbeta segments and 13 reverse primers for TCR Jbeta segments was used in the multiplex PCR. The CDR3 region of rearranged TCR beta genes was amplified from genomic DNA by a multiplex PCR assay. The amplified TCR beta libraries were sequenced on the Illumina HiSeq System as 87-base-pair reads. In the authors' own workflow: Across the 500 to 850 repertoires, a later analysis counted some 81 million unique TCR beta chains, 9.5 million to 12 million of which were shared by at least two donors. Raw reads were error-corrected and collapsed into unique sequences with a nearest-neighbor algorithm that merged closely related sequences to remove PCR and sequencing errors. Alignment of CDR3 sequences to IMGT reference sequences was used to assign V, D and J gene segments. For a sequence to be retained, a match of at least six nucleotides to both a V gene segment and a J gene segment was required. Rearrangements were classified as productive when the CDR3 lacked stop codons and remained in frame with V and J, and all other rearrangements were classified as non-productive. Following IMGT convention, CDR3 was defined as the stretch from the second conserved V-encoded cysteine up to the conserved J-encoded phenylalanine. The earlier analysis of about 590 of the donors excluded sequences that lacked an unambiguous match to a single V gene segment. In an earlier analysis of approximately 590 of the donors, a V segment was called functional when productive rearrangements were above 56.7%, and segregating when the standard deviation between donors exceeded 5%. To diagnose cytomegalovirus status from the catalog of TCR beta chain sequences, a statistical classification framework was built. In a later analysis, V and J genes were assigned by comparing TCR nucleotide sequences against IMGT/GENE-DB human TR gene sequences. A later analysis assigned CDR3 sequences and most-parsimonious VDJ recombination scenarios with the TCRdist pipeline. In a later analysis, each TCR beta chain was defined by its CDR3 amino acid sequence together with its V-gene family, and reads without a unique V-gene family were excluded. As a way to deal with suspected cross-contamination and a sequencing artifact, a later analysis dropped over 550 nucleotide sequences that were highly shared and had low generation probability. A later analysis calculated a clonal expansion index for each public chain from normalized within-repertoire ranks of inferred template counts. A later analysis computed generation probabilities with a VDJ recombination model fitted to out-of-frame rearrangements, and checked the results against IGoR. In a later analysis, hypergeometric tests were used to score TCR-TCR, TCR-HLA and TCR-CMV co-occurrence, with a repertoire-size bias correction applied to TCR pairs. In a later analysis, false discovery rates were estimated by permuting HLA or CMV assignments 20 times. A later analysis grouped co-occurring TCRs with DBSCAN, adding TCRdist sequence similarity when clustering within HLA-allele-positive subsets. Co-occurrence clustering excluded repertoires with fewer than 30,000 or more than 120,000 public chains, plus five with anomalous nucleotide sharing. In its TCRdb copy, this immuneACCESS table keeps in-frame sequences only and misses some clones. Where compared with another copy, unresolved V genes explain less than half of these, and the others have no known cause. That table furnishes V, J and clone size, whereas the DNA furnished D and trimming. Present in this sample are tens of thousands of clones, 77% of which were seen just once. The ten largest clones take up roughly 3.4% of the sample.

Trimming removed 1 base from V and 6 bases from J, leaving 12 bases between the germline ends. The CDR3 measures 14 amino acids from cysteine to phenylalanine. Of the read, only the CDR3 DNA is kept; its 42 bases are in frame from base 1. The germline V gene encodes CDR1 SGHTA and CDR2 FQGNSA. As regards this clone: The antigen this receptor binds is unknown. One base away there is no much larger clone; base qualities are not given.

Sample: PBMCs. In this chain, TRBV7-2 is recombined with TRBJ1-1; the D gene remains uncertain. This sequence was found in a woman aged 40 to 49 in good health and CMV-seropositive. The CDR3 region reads CASSLDMGTAEAFF. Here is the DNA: TGTGCCAGCAGCTTAGACATGGGTACAGCTGAAGCTTTCTTT.